This TCR beta chain emerged from a study of T-cell memory formation after mild COVID-19. Overall study results and limits: CM and EM subsets held most contracting CD4+ clones; EMRA held CD8+ ones. Some SARS-CoV-2-responding clones were already detected in memory before infection.

TCRdb re-derived calls from the 5' RACE reads in MiXCR, one entry per CDR3 protein. The data show around 300,000 distinct CDR3 sequences, with about a sixth seen just once and 20% to 25% held by the top ten. Of note for this clonotype: Antigen unknown.

V was shortened by 4 bases and J by 5 bases, with 17 bases between the two germline ends. CDR1 is MNHNS and CDR2 is SASEGT in the germline V gene. This CDR3 has 15 residues. This clonotype was obtained from a man aged 18 to 29 who had mild COVID-19 (a few samples of this study predate the infection). Cell type and time point are not known. The J gene is TRBJ1-1, the V gene TRBV6-1; weak D call: TRBD1 (6 bases). Source material: PBMCs or a T cell subset sorted from them (not recorded which). CDR3 residues: CASSVFRGEATEAFF. The CDR3 DNA is TGTGCCAGCAGTGTATTCAGGGGCGAGGCGACTGAAGCTTTCTTT.